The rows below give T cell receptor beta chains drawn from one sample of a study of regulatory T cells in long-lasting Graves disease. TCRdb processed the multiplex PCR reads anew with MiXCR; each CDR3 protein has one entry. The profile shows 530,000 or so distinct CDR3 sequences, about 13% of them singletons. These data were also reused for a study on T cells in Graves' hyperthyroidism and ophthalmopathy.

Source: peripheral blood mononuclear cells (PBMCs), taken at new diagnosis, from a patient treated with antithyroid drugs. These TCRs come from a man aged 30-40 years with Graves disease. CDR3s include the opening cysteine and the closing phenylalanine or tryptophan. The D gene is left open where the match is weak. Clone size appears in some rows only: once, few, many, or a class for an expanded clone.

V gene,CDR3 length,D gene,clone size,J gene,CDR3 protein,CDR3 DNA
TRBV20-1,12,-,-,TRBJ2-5,CSAGLGHQTQYF,TGCAGTGCAGGATTGGGACACCAAACCCAGTACTTC
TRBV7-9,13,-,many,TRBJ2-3,CASSPGAADTQYF,TGTGCCAGCAGCCCCGGGGCCGCAGATACGCAGTATTTT
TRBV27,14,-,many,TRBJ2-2,CASSWVLPDGELFF,TGTGCCAGCAGTTGGGTGCTACCTGACGGGGAGCTGTTTTTT
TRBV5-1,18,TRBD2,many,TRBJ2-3,CASSLALRLAGVADTQYF,TGCGCCAGCAGCTTGGCCCTTCGACTAGCGGGAGTTGCAGATACGCAGTATTTT
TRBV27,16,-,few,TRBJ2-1,CASRALYGSGYNEQLF,TGTGCCAGCAGGGCCCTCTACGGGTCTGGGTACAATGAGCAGCTCTTT
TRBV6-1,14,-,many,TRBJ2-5,CASSEGPGQETQYF,TGTGCCAGCAGTGAAGGGCCGGGCCAAGAGACCCAGTACTTC
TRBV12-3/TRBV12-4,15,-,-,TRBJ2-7,CASSSVVQYFYEQYF,TGTGCCAGCAGTTCAGTGGTGCAGTATTTCTACGAGCAGTACTTC
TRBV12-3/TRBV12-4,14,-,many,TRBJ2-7,CASSAQPAEAGQYF,TGTGCCAGCAGTGCACAGCCGGCGGAGGCAGGGCAGTACTTC
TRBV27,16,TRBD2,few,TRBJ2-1,CASSSLGAGEGDEQFF,TGTGCCAGCAGTTCCCTCGGGGCGGGAGAGGGAGATGAGCAGTTCTTC
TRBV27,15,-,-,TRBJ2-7,CASSLFGGLTYEQYF,TGTGCCAGCAGTTTATTTGGGGGGCTCACCTACGAGCAGTACTTC
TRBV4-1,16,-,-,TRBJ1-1,CASSSIAGRAGTEAFF,TGCGCCAGCAGCTCTATTGCTGGAAGGGCGGGCACTGAAGCTTTCTTT
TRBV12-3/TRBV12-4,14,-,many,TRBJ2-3,CASSLWTGTDTQYF,TGTGCCAGCAGTTTGTGGACCGGCACAGATACGCAGTATTTT
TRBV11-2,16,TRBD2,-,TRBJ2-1,CASSPTGTSGRHEQFF,TGTGCCAGCAGCCCGACCGGGACTAGCGGGAGGCATGAGCAGTTCTTC
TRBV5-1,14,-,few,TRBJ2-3,CASKSRISTDTQYF,TGCGCCAGCAAATCTAGGATTAGCACAGATACGCAGTATTTT
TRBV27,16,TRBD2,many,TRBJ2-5,CASSPWTSGQQETQYF,TGTGCCAGCAGTCCCTGGACTAGCGGGCAACAAGAGACCCAGTACTTC
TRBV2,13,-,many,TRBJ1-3,CASSANSGNTIYF,TGTGCCAGCAGTGCCAACTCTGGAAACACCATATATTTT
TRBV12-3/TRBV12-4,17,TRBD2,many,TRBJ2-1,CAISTGRERHPYNEQFF,TGTGCCATCTCGACGGGGCGGGAGAGACACCCCTACAATGAGCAGTTCTTC
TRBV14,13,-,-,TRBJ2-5,CASSQDNWKTQYF,TGTGCCAGCAGCCAAGATAACTGGAAGACCCAGTACTTC
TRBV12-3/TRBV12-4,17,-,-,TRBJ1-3,CASWKAGGGRSGNTIYF,TGTGCCAGCTGGAAGGCGGGGGGAGGCCGCTCTGGAAACACCATATATTTT
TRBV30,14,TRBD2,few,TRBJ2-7,CAWKLAGGPMKQYF,TGTGCCTGGAAGCTGGCGGGAGGCCCTATGAAGCAGTACTTC
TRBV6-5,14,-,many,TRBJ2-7,CASSYSGGGYEQYF,TGTGCCAGCAGTTACTCAGGGGGGGGGTACGAGCAGTACTTC
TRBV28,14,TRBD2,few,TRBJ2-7,CASSGLAGGIEQYF,TGTGCCAGCAGCGGACTAGCGGGAGGGATTGAGCAGTACTTC
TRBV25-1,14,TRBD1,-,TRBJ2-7,CASSEEGQAHEQYF,TGTGCCAGCAGTGAAGAAGGACAGGCCCACGAGCAGTACTTC
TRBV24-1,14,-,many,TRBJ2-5,CATSDLAVQETQYF,TGTGCCACCAGTGATTTAGCAGTCCAAGAGACCCAGTACTTC
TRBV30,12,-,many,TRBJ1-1,CGVYSWNTEAFF,TGTGGAGTATACAGCTGGAACACTGAAGCTTTCTTT
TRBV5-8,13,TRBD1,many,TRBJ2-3,CASNRDRGNTQYF,TGTGCCAGCAACCGGGACAGGGGAAATACGCAGTATTTT
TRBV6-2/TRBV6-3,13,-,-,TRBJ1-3,CGYRVSSGNTIYF,TGTGGATACAGGGTGTCGTCTGGAAACACCATATATTTT
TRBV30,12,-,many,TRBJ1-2,CACPGTGYGYTF,TGTGCCTGTCCAGGGACGGGGTATGGCTACACCTTC
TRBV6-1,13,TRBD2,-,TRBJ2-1,CASSPTSVGEQFF,TGTGCCAGCAGTCCTACTAGCGTGGGTGAGCAGTTCTTC
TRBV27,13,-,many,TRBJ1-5,CASSLYSAQPQHF,TGTGCCAGCAGTTTATACTCAGCTCAGCCCCAGCATTTT
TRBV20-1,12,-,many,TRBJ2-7,CSAREGVREQYF,TGCAGTGCTAGAGAGGGGGTTCGAGAGCAGTACTTC
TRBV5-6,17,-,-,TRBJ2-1,CASSYSADVQGYYEQFF,TGTGCCAGCAGCTATTCAGCCGACGTACAGGGATACTATGAGCAGTTCTTC
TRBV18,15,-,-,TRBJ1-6,CASSPGISYNSPLHF,TGTGCCAGCTCACCAGGAATCTCCTATAATTCACCCCTCCACTTT
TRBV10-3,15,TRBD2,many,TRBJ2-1,CAIRVTSGNYNEQFF,TGTGCCATCAGGGTTACTAGCGGGAACTACAATGAGCAGTTCTTC
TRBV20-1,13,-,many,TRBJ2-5,CSAPRPPTTTQYF,TGCAGTGCTCCAAGACCACCCACCACGACCCAGTACTTC
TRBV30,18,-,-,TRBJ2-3,CAWSGAPLASLYTDTQYF,TGTGCCTGGAGTGGCGCCCCTCTAGCGAGTCTCTACACAGATACGCAGTATTTT
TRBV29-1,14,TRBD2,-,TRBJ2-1,CSVQGLAGGGEQFF,TGCAGCGTTCAGGGGCTAGCGGGAGGCGGAGAGCAGTTCTTC
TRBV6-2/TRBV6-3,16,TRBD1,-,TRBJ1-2,CASSDDRGSGSGGYTF,TGTGCCAGCTCGGATGACAGGGGCAGCGGGTCGGGTGGCTACACCTTC
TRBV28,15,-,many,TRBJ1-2,CASSPIPGQGYGYTF,TGTGCCAGCAGTCCTATACCCGGCCAAGGCTATGGCTACACCTTC
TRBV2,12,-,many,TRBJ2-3,CASRGGTDTQYF,TGTGCCAGCAGGGGCGGCACAGATACGCAGTATTTT
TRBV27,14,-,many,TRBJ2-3,CASSGTEGPDTQYF,TGTGCCAGCAGTGGGACGGAGGGCCCAGATACGCAGTATTTT
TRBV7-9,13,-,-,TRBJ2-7,CASSLIEGDEQYF,TGTGCCAGCAGCTTAATAGAGGGAGACGAGCAGTACTTC
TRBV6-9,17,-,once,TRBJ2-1,CASSYYAGPLGYNEQFF,TGTGCCAGCAGTTACTACGCAGGGCCCTTGGGGTACAATGAGCAGTTCTTC